These 14 T cell receptor beta chains were sequenced from one sample in a study of CD8 T cells in ankylosing spondylitis. Study outcomes and limitations: A motif of 7 to 9 highly homologous TCR beta variants was seen as apparently characteristic of ankylosing spondylitis blood.

Their target antigens are unknown. One entry per CDR3 protein, called by TCRdb with MiXCR from the 5' RACE reads. Among 700,000 to 1,000,000 distinct CDR3 sequences listed, about 10% were seen once. The material sequenced was blood, either unsorted or a sorted T cell fraction (not recorded which). The receptors stem from a male donor with ankylosing spondylitis.

V gene TRBV5-6 combines with J gene TRBJ2-3; 11 bases fit TRBD2. The CDR3 has 16 amino acids. Trimming cost V 6 bases and J 2 bases; bases outside gene matches: 8. From germline, CDR1 is SGHDT and CDR2 YYEEEE. Here the CDR3 DNA reads TGTGCCAGCACTCTGTGGGGACTAGCGGACACAGATACGCAGTATTTT. Its protein product is CASTLWGLADTDTQYF.

This clonotype has more than one count but fewer than ten. This chain uses TRBV5-1 with TRBJ1-2, with D uncertain. The germline gives CDR1 SGHRS, CDR2 YFSETQ. This CDR3 is built from 12 residues. V was pared by 8 bases and J by 2 bases, with 10 bases between. The CDR3 bases are TGCGCCAGTTCCACAGAGAACTATGGCTACACCTTC. Amino acid sequence: CASSTENYGYTF.

In its sample, this clonotype was seen a few times. The chain employs TRBV5-6 and TRBJ2-5; 12 bases map to TRBD2. CDR3 length: 16 residues. V lost 4 bases to trimming and J lost 4 bases; unmatched junction nucleotides: 8. Germline-derived CDR1 and CDR2 are SGHDT and YYEEEE. CDR3 in DNA: TGTGCCAGCAGCCAGGAGACTAGCGGGAGAGGAGAGACCCAGTACTTC. Translated, it gives CASSQETSGRGETQYF.

V and J are TRBV12-3 or TRBV12-4 and TRBJ1-5; D remains unclear. V dropped 1 base and J dropped 0 bases, with 4 bases sitting between them. The length of the CDR3 is 14 residues. CDR3 sequence reads: CASSLEASNQPQHF. The CDR3 coding sequence is TGTGCCAGCAGTTTAGAGGCTAGCAATCAGCCCCAGCATTTT.

Many counts were recorded for this clonotype. This sequence joins TRBV29-1 and TRBJ1-2, with 11 bases aligning to TRBD1. Germline CDR1 is SQVTM and CDR2 is ANQGSEA. V dropped 7 bases and J dropped 7; count of bases not matched to a gene: 11. The CDR3 length is 14 residues. The DNA of the CDR3 is TGCAGCGAAGCTGCCGGGACAGGGGGATCTGGCTACACCTTC. It codes for CSEAAGTGGSGYTF.

The J gene is TRBJ2-2, the V gene TRBV20-1; D not resolved. Trimming pared 5 bases from V and 7 bases from J, leaving 14 bases between. The CDR3 extends over 13 amino acids. CDR1 and CDR2 (germline): DFQATT, SNEGSKA (reference sequence). The CDR3 loop is CSAFAHLHGELFF. As DNA, the CDR3 is TGCAGTGCTTTCGCTCATCTACACGGGGAGCTGTTTTTT.

The chain has TRBV20-1 and TRBJ2-1; TRBD1 matches 10 bases. Trimming took 5 bases from V and 3 from J; bases not matched to a gene: 4. The CDR3 has 14 residues. Germline V CDR1 and CDR2: DFQATT, SNEGSKA (reference sequence). Written as DNA, the CDR3 is TGCAGTGCTCCCCGGGACAGGGGCTACAATGAGCAGTTCTTC. This sequence encodes CSAPRDRGYNEQFF.

This clonotype was detected ten times or more. The V gene is TRBV12-3 or TRBV12-4, the J gene TRBJ2-3; D is perhaps TRBD2 (5 bases). V was pared by 0 bases and J by 2 bases, with 9 bases between. The CDR3 runs to 15 residues. The DNA of the CDR3 is TGTGCCAGCAGTTTAGCAAGCGGATACACAGATACGCAGTATTTT. The encoded protein is CASSLASGYTDTQYF.

The chain joins TRBV10-3 to TRBJ1-3; 7 nucleotides line up with TRBD1. Trimming took 6 bases from V and 0 from J; bases not matched to a gene: 8. Germline V gene lookup returns CDR1 ENHRY and CDR2 SYGVKD. The CDR3 length is 16 residues. CDR3 loop: CAISSPGQISGNTIYF. In DNA form, the CDR3 reads TGTGCCATCAGCTCTCCGGGACAGATCTCTGGAAACACCATATATTTT.

In its sample, this clonotype was seen a few times. The chain links TRBV20-1 to TRBJ2-3; 10 nucleotides line up with TRBD2. Looked up from germline, CDR1 is DFQATT and CDR2 is SNEGSKA (reference sequence). CDR3 size: 14 residues. Unmatched junction bases numbered 11, after V lost 6 bases and J lost 8 bases. The CDR3 region has the DNA TGCAGTGCCAGACTCCTAGCGGGAGAGGGTACGCAGTATTTT. Translating gives CSARLLAGEGTQYF.

The sample holds a few counts of this clonotype. The V and J genes are TRBV2 and TRBJ1-5; 7 bases line up with TRBD1. Trimming took 6 bases from V and 3 from J; bases not matched to a gene: 8. The V gene's germline CDR1 is SNHLY and CDR2 FYNNEI. The CDR3 is 15 amino acids. The CDR3 DNA follows: TGTGCCAGCAGATGGACAGGTGGGCTCAATCAGCCCCAGCATTTT. Translating it yields CASRWTGGLNQPQHF. The full variable domain, its missing parts supplied by reference TRBV2 and TRBJ1-5, is EPEVTQTPSHQVTQMGQEVILRCVPISNHLYFYWYRQILGQKVEFLVSFYNNEISEKSEIFDDQFSVERPDGSNFTLKIRSTKLEDSAMYFCASRWTGGLNQPQHFGDGTRLSIL.

A single count supports this clonotype. A junction end diverges from the germline sequence, so it may reflect a read error. The chain uses TRBV11-2 and TRBJ2-5; D gene uncertain. CDR1 SGHAT and CDR2 FQNNGV come from the germline V gene. The CDR3 has 16 residues. The CDR3 here is CASSLVVSSQVKTQDF. DNA of the CDR3: TGTGCCAGCAGCTTAGTGGTGTCGTCGCAGGTCAAGACCCAGGACTTC. The complete variable domain, with remaining parts taken from reference TRBV11-2 and TRBJ2-5, reads EAGVAQSPRYKIIEKRQSVAFWCNPISGHATLYWYQQILGQGPKLLIQFQNNGVVDDSQLPKDRFSAERLKGVDSTLKIQPAKLEDSAVYLCASSLVVSSQVKTQDFGPGTRLLVL.

The rearrangement links TRBV6-1 to TRBJ2-1; TRBD2 matches at 14 bases. After removal of 6 bases from V and 9 bases from J, the junction contained 7 bases not matched to a gene. The CDR3 extends over 15 amino acids. Per germline, CDR1 MNHNS and CDR2 SASEGT. The CDR3 DNA is TGTGCCAGCAGGCGACTAGCGGGGGGGCGAATTGAGCAGTTCTTC. Protein product: CASRRLAGGRIEQFF.

This clonotype was observed a handful of times. This sequence joins TRBV7-2 and TRBJ2-7; D is uncertain. Trimming left V 3 bases short and J 1 base short, with 13 bases between. CDR3 length: 15 residues. Germline CDR1 SGHTA, CDR2 FQGNSA. The CDR3 here is CASSFRAATSYEQYF. The CDR3 DNA reads as TGTGCCAGCAGCTTTAGGGCAGCCACATCCTACGAGCAGTACTTC.